This T cell receptor (beta chain) was identified in a study of technical replicates of blood from a handful of donors. Produced via immunoSEQ multiplex PCR; TCRdb's table is partial and in-frame only. Found here are 70,000 or so clones, around 92% of them singletons; the top ten hold 0.35% to 0.45%. This clone appeared a few times. The germline V gene encodes CDR1 SGHTA and CDR2 FQGTGA. The V end lost 0 bases, the J end lost 3 bases, and 5 bases lay between the germline ends. The CDR3 runs to 13 residues. Sequencing was performed on T cells isolated from PBMCs. The chain employs TRBV7-3 and TRBJ1-1, with D unresolved. The sequence was obtained from a human donor in good health. Some clones in this sample may be carry-over from other donors' samples. CDR3 sequence reads: CASSLTLHTEAFF. The CDR3, as DNA: TGTGCCAGCAGCTTAACTCTACACACTGAAGCTTTCTTT. Full variable domain (missing parts from reference TRBV7-3 and TRBJ1-1): GAGVSQTPSNKVTEKGKYVELRCDPISGHTALYWYRQSLGQGPEFLIYFQGTGAADDSGLPNDRFFAVRPEGSVSTLKIQRTERGDSAVYLCASSLTLHTEAFFGQGTRLTVV.